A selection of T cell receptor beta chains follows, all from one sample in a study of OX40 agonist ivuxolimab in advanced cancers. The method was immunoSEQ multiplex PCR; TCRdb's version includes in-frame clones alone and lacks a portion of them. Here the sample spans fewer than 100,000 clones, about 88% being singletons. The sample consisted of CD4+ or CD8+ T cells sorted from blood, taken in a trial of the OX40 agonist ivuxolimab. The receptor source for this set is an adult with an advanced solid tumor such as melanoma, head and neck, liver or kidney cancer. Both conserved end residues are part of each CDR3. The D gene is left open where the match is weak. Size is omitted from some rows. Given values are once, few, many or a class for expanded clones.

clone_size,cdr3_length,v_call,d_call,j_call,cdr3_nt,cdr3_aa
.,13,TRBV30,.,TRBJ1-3,TGTGCCTGGGGACAAGTCTATGAAAACACCATATATTTT,CAWGQVYENTIYF
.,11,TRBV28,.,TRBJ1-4,TGTGCCGCTGGCGCGGTTGGAAAACTGTTTTTT,CAAGAVGKLFF
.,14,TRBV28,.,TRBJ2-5,TGTGCCACCCTCCCGAAGGAGCGGGTGGGGACCCAGTACTTC,CATLPKERVGTQYF
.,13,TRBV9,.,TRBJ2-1,TGTGCCAGCAGCCCAACTAGCCCCGGTGAGCAGTTCTTC,CASSPTSPGEQFF
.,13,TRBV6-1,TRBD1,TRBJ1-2,TGTGCCAGCAGTACCGGGACAGGGTATGGCTACACCTTC,CASSTGTGYGYTF
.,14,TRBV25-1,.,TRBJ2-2,TGTGCCAGTATGGGAAGGGGTACAACCGGGGAGCTGTTTTTT,CASMGRGTTGELFF
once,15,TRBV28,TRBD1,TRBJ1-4,TGTGCCAGCAGCCCATTAGGGGACAGGGATGAAAAACTGTTTTTT,CASSPLGDRDEKLFF
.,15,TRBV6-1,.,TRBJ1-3,TGTGCCAGCAGTGTTGGGGCCTTCTCTGGAAACACCATATATTTT,CASSVGAFSGNTIYF
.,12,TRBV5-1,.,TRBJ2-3,TGCGCCAGCAGCCCCGATCGGGATACGCAGTATTTT,CASSPDRDTQYF
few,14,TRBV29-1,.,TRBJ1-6,TGCAGCGCAAGATCTCAGGGCGGTAATTCACCCCTCCACTTT,CSARSQGGNSPLHF
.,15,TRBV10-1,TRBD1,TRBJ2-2,TGCGCCAGCAGTAGACAGGGGTCGAACACCGGGGAGCTGTTTTTT,CASSRQGSNTGELFF
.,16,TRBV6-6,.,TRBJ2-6,TGTGCCGGCTCCGGGTCTCAAAGCTCTGGGGCCAACGTCCTGACTTTC,CAGSGSQSSGANVLTF
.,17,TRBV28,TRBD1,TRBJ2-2,TGTGCCAGCACCAGCTGGGGGGGACAGGGCTCCACCGGGGAGCTGTTTTTT,CASTSWGGQGSTGELFF
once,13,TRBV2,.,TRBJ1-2,TGTGCCAGCAGTTCTCAGGGTAACTATGGCTACACCTTC,CASSSQGNYGYTF
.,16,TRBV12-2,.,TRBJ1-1,TGTGCAAGTCGCTTAGCCGGGGGGACAGCGAACACTGAAGCTTTCTTT,CASRLAGGTANTEAFF
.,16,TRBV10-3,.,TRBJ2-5,TGTGCCATCAGTGAGCCCCCCGGGGGCCGGTTAGAGACCCAGTACTTC,CAISEPPGGRLETQYF
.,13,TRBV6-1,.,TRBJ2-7,TGTGCCAGCAGTGAAGACGGGACCTACGAGCAGTACTTC,CASSEDGTYEQYF
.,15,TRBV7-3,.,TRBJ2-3,TGTGCCAGCAGCTTACTTGGGCCCGACACAGATACGCAGTATTTT,CASSLLGPDTDTQYF
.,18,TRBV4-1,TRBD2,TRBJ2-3,TGCGCCAGCAGCCAAGAACGGGCTAGCGGGAGTTGGACAGATACGCAGTATTTT,CASSQERASGSWTDTQYF
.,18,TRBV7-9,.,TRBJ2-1,TGTGCCAGCAGCTTAGGCGGTCCTCTGGGGCTGTCCTACAATGAGCAGTTCTTC,CASSLGGPLGLSYNEQFF
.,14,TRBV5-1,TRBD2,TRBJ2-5,TGCGCCAGCAGCCTTTCTAGCGGCCGGCAGACCCAGTACTTC,CASSLSSGRQTQYF
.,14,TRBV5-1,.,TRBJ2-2,TGCGCCAGCAGCCAGAGACAGGTTGCCGGGGAGCTGTTTTTT,CASSQRQVAGELFF
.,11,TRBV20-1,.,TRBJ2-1,TGCAGTGCTAGAGCCCTCAATGAGCAGTTCTTC,CSARALNEQFF
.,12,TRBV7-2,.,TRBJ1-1,TGTGCCAGCAGCTTTTCGAACACTGAAGCTTTCTTT,CASSFSNTEAFF
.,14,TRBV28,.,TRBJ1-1,TGTGCCAGCAGTCGTCAGGGCTTGGGCACTGAAGCTTTCTTT,CASSRQGLGTEAFF
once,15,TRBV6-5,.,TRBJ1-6,TGTGCCAGCAGCCGTCGGGGGGCCCCGGATCAACCCCTCCACTTT,CASSRRGAPDQPLHF
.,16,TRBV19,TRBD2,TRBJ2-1,TGTGCCAGTAGTATACGAGCGGGGCCGGGCGGGAATGAGCAGTTCTTC,CASSIRAGPGGNEQFF
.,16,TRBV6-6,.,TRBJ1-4,TGTGCCAGCAGTTACCCCAAGGAGCGAGTGGAAGAAAAACTGTTTTTT,CASSYPKERVEEKLFF
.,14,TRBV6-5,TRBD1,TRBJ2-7,TGTGCCAGCAGTCGGACAGGACTCTCCTACGAGCAGTACTTC,CASSRTGLSYEQYF
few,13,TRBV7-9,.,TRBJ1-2,TGTGCCAGCAGCCGGAGGGCGGACTATGGCTACACCTTC,CASSRRADYGYTF
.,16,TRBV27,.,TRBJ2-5,TGTGCCAGCAGTTTTCCAAGCAGGGTACTCCAAGAGACCCAGTACTTC,CASSFPSRVLQETQYF
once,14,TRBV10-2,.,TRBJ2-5,TGCGCCAGCTCCCAGGCCGCATACCAAGAGACCCAGTACTTC,CASSQAAYQETQYF
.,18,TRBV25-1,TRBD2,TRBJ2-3,TGTGCCAGCAGTGATATGGGGGCTAGCGGGAGGAGGACAGATACGCAGTATTTT,CASSDMGASGRRTDTQYF
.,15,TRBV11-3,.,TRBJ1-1,TGTGCCAGCAGCTTAGGCGGGACCGAGAACACTGAAGCTTTCTTT,CASSLGGTENTEAFF
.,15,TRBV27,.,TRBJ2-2,TGTGCCAGCAGTCGAAGGGATCTTAACACCGGGGAGCTGTTTTTT,CASSRRDLNTGELFF
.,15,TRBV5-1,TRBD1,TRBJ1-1,TGCGCCAGCAGCTCCATCCTGACAGGGGACACTGAAGCTTTCTTT,CASSSILTGDTEAFF
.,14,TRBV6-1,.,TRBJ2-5,TGTGCCAGCAGCAAGCCGCAGGCCCAAGAGACCCAGTACTTC,CASSKPQAQETQYF
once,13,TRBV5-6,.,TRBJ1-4,TGTGCCAGCAGTTCTGGACCGGATGCAAAACTGTTTTTT,CASSSGPDAKLFF
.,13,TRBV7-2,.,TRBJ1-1,TGTGCCAGCAGCTTAGTGAGGGACACTGAAGCTTTCTTT,CASSLVRDTEAFF
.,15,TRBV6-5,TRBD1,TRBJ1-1,TGTGCCAGCAGTGGACAGGGGGCTGGTGACACTGAAGCTTTCTTT,CASSGQGAGDTEAFF
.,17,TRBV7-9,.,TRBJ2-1,TGTGCCAGCAGCTTAGCCTCTGTGGAGCGGACGCACAATGAGCAGTTCTTC,CASSLASVERTHNEQFF
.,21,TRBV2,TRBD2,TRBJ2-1,TGTGCCAGCAGTGAAGCGCTCGGAGTTAGCGGGGGGGCCGGCTCCTACAATGAGCAGTTCTTC,CASSEALGVSGGAGSYNEQFF
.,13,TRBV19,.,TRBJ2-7,TGTGCCAGTAGTATAGGACGGGAGCACGAGCAGTACTTC,CASSIGREHEQYF
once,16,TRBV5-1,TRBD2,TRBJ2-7,TGCGCCAGCAGCGTCGGGACTAGCGGGATAACCTACGAGCAGTACTTC,CASSVGTSGITYEQYF
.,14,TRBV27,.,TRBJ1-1,TGTGCCAGCAGTTGGGGGGTGGTCGGGACTGAAGCTTTCTTT,CASSWGVVGTEAFF
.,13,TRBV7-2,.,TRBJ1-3,TGTGCCAGCACCCAGACCCAAGGAAACACCATATATTTT,CASTQTQGNTIYF
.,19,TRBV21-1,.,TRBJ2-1,TGTGCCAGCAGCAAAGTCGGGGCGAAAGCGGGGAAAACCTACAATGAGCAGTTCTTC,CASSKVGAKAGKTYNEQFF
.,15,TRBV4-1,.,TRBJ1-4,TGCGCCAGCAGCCAAGATTGGGTTACTAATGAAAAACTGTTTTTT,CASSQDWVTNEKLFF
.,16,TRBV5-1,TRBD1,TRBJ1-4,TGCGCCAGCAGCCTCGCCGGACAGGGGTTGGTTGAAAAACTGTTTTTT,CASSLAGQGLVEKLFF
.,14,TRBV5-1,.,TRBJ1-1,TGCGCCAGCAGCTTGTGGGGGGCTGGAACTGAAGCTTTCTTT,CASSLWGAGTEAFF